Listed below are T cell receptor beta chains from one sample, sequenced in a study of T cell responses to AZD1222 COVID-19 vaccine. The assay was immunoSEQ multiplex PCR, and TCRdb's table has in-frame clones only and misses some. Among some 120,000 clones listed, roughly 91% were seen once. Sequenced here: peripheral blood, sampled on day 0 of MenACWY control vaccination. These TCRs come from an adult in good health. Both conserved end residues are part of each CDR3. The D gene is left open where the match is weak. Clone size is not always given. Where it is, it says once, few, many or a class for expanded clones.

clone_size j_call d_call v_call cdr3_aa cdr3_nt
. TRBJ2-1 . TRBV6-2/TRBV6-3 CASSYSRGVPYNEQFF TGTGCCAGCAGTTACTCGAGAGGGGTTCCATACAATGAGCAGTTCTTC
. TRBJ2-1 . TRBV5-1 CASSLDSPEYNEQFF TGCGCCAGCAGCTTGGACAGCCCAGAATACAATGAGCAGTTCTTC
. TRBJ1-5 TRBD1 TRBV20-1 CSASPTGDQPQHF TGCAGTGCTAGTCCGACAGGGGATCAGCCCCAGCATTTT
. TRBJ2-3 . TRBV18 CASSPNTDTQYF TGTGCCAGCTCACCTAACACAGATACGCAGTATTTT
. TRBJ2-1 . TRBV24-1 CATSDLPWGGGGNYNEQFF TGTGCCACCAGTGATTTGCCCTGGGGAGGGGGAGGTAACTACAATGAGCAGTTCTTC
once TRBJ1-2 TRBD1 TRBV28 CASSSRQGRLEFNYGYTF TGTGCCAGCAGTTCCCGACAGGGTAGGTTAGAGTTTAACTATGGCTACACCTTC
. TRBJ1-1 . TRBV19 CASSILAGRRTFF TGTGCCAGTAGTATTTTGGCAGGGAGAAGGACTTTCTTT
once TRBJ2-3 TRBD2 TRBV9 CASSARFSGSTDTQYF TGTGCCAGCAGCGCCCGTTTTAGCGGGAGTACAGATACGCAGTATTTT
. TRBJ1-1 . TRBV27 CASSPQRLNTEAFF TGTGCCAGCAGCCCACAGAGGTTGAACACTGAAGCTTTCTTT
. TRBJ2-2 TRBD1 TRBV5-1 CASSLRQGDTGELFF TGCGCCAGCAGCTTACGACAGGGAGACACCGGGGAGCTGTTTTTT
. TRBJ1-5 . TRBV27 CASSLSGSNQPQHF TGTGCCAGCAGTTTATCAGGGAGCAATCAGCCCCAGCATTTT
. TRBJ2-1 TRBD2 TRBV24-1 CATSPLAGGKNNEQFF TGTGCCACCAGCCCCTTGGCGGGAGGCAAAAACAATGAGCAGTTCTTC
. TRBJ1-2 . TRBV9 CASSVAPQESTYGYTF TGTGCCAGCAGCGTAGCTCCACAGGAATCCACGTATGGCTACACCTTC
. TRBJ1-4 . TRBV6-6 CASSYGDLGEKLFF TGTGCCAGCAGTTACGGGGACCTAGGGGAAAAACTGTTTTTT
. TRBJ2-5 TRBD2 TRBV3-1/TRBV3-2 CASSQTLAGEETQYF TGTGCCAGCAGCCAAACATTAGCGGGAGAAGAGACCCAGTACTTC
. TRBJ2-7 TRBD2 TRBV6-6 CASSYSVVAGDEQYF TGTGCCAGCAGTTACTCTGTAGTAGCGGGAGACGAGCAGTACTTC
. TRBJ2-4 . TRBV28 CAVAGGGNIQYF TGTGCCGTTGCCGGGGGCGGGAACATTCAGTACTTC
. TRBJ2-7 . TRBV29-1 CSVDAGSSYEQYF TGCAGCGTTGATGCAGGGAGCTCCTACGAGCAGTACTTC
. TRBJ1-2 TRBD1 TRBV7-3 CASSSDRGGYGYTF TGTGCCAGCAGCTCGGACAGGGGCGGGTATGGCTACACCTTC
. TRBJ2-3 TRBD2 TRBV7-9 CASRDLAREGHTDTQYF TGTGCCAGCAGGGACCTAGCGCGGGAGGGCCACACAGATACGCAGTATTTT
. TRBJ1-2 . TRBV5-5 CASSSLNYGYTF TGTGCCAGCAGCTCGCTGAACTATGGCTACACCTTC
. TRBJ1-6 . TRBV28 CASSLVSVAGAGNSPLHF TGTGCCAGCAGTTTAGTCTCAGTGGCAGGGGCTGGTAATTCACCCCTCCACTTT